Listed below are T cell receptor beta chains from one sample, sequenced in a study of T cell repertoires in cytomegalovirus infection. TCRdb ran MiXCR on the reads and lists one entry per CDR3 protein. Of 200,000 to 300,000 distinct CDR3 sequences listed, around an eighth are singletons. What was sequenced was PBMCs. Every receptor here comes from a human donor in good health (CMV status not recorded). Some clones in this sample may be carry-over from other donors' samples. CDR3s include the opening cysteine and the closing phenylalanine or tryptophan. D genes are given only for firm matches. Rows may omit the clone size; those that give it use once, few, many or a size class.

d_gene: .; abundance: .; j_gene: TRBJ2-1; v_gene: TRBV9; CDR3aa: CASSAGEADNEQFF; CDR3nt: TGTGCCAGCAGCGCGGGAGAAGCGGACAATGAGCAGTTCTTC
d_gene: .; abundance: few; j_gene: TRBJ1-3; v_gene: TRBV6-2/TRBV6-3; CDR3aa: CASSADRRRYF; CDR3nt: TGTGCCAGCAGCGCCGACCGGCGGAGGTATTTT
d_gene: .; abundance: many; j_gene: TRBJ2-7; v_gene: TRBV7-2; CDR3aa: CASSLTTQTYEQYF; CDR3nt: TGTGCCAGCAGCTTGACTACACAGACCTACGAGCAGTACTTC
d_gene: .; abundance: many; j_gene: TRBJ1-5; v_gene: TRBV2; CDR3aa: CASSGTGGGPQHF; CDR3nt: TGTGCCAGCAGTGGGACGGGAGGAGGGCCCCAGCATTTT
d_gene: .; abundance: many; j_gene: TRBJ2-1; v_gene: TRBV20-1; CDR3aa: CSARTLFSYNEQFF; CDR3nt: TGCAGTGCTAGAACCCTATTCTCCTACAATGAGCAGTTCTTC
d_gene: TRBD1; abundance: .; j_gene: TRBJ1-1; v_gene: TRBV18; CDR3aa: CASSPRGGWGTEAFF; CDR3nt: TGTGCCAGCTCACCACGAGGGGGCTGGGGGACTGAAGCTTTCTTT
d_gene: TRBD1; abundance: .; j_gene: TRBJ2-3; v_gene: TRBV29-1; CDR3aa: CSAERTGRLADTQYF; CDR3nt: TGCAGCGCCGAACGGACAGGAAGACTTGCAGATACGCAGTATTTT
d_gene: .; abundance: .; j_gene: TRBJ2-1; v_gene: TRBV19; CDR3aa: CASMVGRTYNEQFF; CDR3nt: TGTGCCAGTATGGTGGGGCGCACCTACAATGAGCAGTTCTTC
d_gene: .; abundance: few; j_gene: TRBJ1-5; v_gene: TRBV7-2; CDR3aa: CASSYTGSGGPQHF; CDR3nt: TGTGCCAGCAGTTATACAGGGTCGGGGGGGCCCCAGCATTTT
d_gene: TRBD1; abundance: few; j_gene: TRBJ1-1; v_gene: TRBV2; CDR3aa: CASRVGTGSGEAFF; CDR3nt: TGTGCCAGCAGGGTTGGGACAGGGAGTGGTGAAGCTTTCTTT
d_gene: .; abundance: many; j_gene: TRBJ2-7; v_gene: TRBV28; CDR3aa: CANSPPGPYEQYF; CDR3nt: TGTGCCAACAGTCCCCCGGGTCCCTACGAGCAGTACTTC
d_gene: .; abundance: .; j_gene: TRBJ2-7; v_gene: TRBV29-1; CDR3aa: CSVVYSRGYEQYF; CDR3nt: TGCAGCGTTGTCTACAGCAGAGGCTACGAGCAGTACTTC
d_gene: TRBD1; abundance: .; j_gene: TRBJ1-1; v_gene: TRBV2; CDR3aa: CASSDSDRDGSTEAFF; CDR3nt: TGTGCCAGCAGTGATTCGGACAGGGACGGGAGCACTGAAGCTTTCTTT
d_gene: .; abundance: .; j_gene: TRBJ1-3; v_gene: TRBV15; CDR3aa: CTTSGLRARSSGNTIYF; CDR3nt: TGTACCACCAGCGGGTTACGGGCCAGGTCCTCTGGAAACACCATATATTTT
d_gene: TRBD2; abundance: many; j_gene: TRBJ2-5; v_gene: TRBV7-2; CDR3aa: CASSSAGGSVQKTQYF; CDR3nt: TGTGCCAGCAGCTCCGCGGGGGGCAGTGTTCAAAAGACCCAGTACTTC
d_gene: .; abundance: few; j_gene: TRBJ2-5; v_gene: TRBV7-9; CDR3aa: CASSSQSFQETQYF; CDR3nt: TGTGCCAGCAGCTCGCAGAGTTTCCAAGAGACCCAGTACTTC
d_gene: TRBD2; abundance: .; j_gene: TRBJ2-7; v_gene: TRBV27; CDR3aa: CASSPPGLAARMGYF; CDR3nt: TGTGCCAGCAGTCCCCCAGGACTAGCGGCCCGAATGGGGTACTTC
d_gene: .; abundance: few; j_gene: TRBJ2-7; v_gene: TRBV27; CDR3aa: CASSPPGGEQYF; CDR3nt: TGTGCCAGCAGCCCCCCCGGGGGCGAGCAGTACTTC
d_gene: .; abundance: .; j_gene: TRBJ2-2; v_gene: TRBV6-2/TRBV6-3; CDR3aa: CASSYSGRFSNTGELFF; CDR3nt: TGTGCCAGCAGTTACTCCGGGAGATTTTCGAACACCGGGGAGCTGTTTTTT
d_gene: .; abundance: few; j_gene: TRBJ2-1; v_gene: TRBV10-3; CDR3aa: CAITGDSPYNEQFF; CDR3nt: TGTGCCATCACGGGGGACAGCCCGTACAATGAGCAGTTCTTC
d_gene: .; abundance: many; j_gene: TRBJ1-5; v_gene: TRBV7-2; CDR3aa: CASSLVDYGNQPQHF; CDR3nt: TGTGCCAGCAGCTTGGTGGATTATGGCAATCAGCCCCAGCATTTT
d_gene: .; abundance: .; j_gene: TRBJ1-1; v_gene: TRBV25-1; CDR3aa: CASSDRGFTEAFF; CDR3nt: TGTGCCAGCAGTGACAGGGGCTTTACTGAAGCTTTCTTT
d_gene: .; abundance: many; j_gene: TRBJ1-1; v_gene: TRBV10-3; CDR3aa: CAITDWGNTEAFF; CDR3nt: TGTGCCATCACCGACTGGGGGAACACTGAAGCTTTCTTT
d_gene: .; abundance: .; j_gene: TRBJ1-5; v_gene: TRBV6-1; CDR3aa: CASSAGGVQPQHF; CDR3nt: TGTGCCAGCAGTGCGGGGGGGGTTCAGCCCCAGCATTTT
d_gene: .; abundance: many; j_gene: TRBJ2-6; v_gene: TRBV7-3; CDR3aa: CASSLMADSGANVLTF; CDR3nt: TGTGCCAGCAGCTTAATGGCAGACTCTGGGGCCAACGTCCTGACTTTC
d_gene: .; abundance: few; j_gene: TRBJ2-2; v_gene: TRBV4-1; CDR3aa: CASSQEGAGTHAGELFF; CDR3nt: TGCGCCAGCAGCCAAGAAGGGGCAGGGACCCACGCCGGGGAGCTGTTTTTT
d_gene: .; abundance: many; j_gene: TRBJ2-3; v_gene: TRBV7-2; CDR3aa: CASSLPSKDTQYF; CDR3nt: TGTGCCAGCAGCTTACCTAGCAAAGATACGCAGTATTTT
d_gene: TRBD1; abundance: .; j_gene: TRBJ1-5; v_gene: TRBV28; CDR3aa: CASQDRGDQPQHF; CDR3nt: TGTGCCAGTCAGGACAGGGGAGATCAGCCCCAGCATTTT
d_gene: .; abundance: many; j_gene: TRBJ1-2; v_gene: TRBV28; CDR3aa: CASNGAINYYGYTF; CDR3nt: TGTGCCAGCAACGGGGCCATCAACTACTATGGCTACACCTTC
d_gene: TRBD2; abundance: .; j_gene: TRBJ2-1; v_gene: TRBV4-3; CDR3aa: CASSQLAGGFNEQFF; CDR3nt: TGCGCCAGCAGCCAACTAGCGGGGGGGTTTAATGAGCAGTTCTTC
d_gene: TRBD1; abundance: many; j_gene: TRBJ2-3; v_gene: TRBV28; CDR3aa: CASRRGLQTDTQYF; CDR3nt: TGTGCCAGCAGGAGGGGGCTTCAGACAGATACGCAGTATTTT
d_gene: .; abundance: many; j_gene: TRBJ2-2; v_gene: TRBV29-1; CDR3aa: CSVDSGEPNTGELFF; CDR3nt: TGCAGCGTTGATAGTGGGGAACCGAACACCGGGGAGCTGTTTTTT
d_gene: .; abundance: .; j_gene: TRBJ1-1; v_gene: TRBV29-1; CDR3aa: CSVGSGDQNTEAFF; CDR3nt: TGCAGCGTCGGCAGTGGGGATCAGAACACTGAAGCTTTCTTT
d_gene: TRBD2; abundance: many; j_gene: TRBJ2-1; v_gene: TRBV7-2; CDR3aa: CASSLVGLAGDNEQFF; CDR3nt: TGTGCCAGCAGCTTAGTAGGACTAGCGGGAGATAATGAGCAGTTCTTC
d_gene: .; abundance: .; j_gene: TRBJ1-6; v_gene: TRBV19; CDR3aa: CASTGGHFNSPLHF; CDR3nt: TGTGCCAGTACCGGGGGACACTTTAATTCACCCCTCCACTTT
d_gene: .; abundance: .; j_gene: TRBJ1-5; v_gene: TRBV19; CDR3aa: CASSMGQDNQPQHF; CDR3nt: TGTGCCAGTAGTATGGGGCAGGACAATCAGCCCCAGCATTTT
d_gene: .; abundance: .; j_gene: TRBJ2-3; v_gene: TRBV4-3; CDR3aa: CASSQGGAPGTDTQYF; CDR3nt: TGCGCCAGCAGCCAAGGGGGCGCGCCCGGCACAGATACGCAGTATTTT
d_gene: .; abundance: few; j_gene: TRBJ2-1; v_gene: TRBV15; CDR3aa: CATSRDILTAGVYNEQFF; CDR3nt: TGTGCCACCAGCAGAGATATTTTGACGGCTGGGGTTTACAATGAGCAGTTCTTC
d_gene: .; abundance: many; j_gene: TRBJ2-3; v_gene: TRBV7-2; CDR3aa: CASSRAGTDTQYF; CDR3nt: TGTGCCAGCAGTCGGGCGGGCACAGATACGCAGTATTTT
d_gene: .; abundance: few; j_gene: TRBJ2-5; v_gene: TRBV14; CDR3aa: CASTGELGETQYF; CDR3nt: TGTGCCAGCACCGGGGAGCTGGGCGAGACCCAGTACTTC
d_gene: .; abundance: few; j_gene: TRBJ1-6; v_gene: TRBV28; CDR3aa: CASSLNPSSYNSPLHF; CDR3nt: TGTGCCAGCAGTTTGAACCCGAGCTCCTATAATTCACCCCTCCACTTT
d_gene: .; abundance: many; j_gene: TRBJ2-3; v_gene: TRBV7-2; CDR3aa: CASSFDSTEGKTQYF; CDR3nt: TGTGCCAGCAGCTTTGATTCGACGGAAGGTAAAACGCAGTATTTT
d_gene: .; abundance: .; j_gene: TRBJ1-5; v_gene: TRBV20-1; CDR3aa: CSARQGESNQPQHF; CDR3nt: TGCAGTGCTAGGCAAGGGGAGAGCAATCAGCCCCAGCATTTT
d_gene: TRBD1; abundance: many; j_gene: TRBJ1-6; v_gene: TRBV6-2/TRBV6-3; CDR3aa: CASRTGGSDSPLHF; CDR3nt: TGTGCCAGCAGAACAGGGGGTAGTGATTCACCCCTCCACTTT
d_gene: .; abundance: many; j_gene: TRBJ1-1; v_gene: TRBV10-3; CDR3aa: CAISESSGGGNTEAFF; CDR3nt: TGTGCCATCAGTGAGTCGAGTGGAGGCGGGAACACTGAAGCTTTCTTT
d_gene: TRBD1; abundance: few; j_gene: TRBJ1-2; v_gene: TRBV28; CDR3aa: CASSLNRRTGHGYTF; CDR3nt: TGTGCCAGCAGTTTGAACCGTCGGACAGGGCATGGCTACACCTTC
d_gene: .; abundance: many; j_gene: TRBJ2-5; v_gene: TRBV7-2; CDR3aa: CASTVRGGGGETQYF; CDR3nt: TGTGCCAGCACCGTTCGGGGAGGGGGCGGAGAGACCCAGTACTTC
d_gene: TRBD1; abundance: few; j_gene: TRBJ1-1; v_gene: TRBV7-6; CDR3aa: CASSQKPGQGFTEAFF; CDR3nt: TGTGCCAGCAGCCAAAAACCGGGACAGGGTTTCACTGAAGCTTTCTTT
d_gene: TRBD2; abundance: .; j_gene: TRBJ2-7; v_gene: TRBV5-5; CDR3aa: CASSLNPGGAYEQYF; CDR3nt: TGTGCCAGCAGCTTGAACCCGGGAGGGGCGTACGAGCAGTACTTC
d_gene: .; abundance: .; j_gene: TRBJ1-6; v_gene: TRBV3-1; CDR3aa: CASSQMEHTSPLHF; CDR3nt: TGTGCCAGCAGCCAAATGGAACACACTTCACCCCTCCACTTT
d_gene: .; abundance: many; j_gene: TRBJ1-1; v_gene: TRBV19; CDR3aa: CASSIGTEGTEAFF; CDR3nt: TGTGCCAGTAGCATCGGGACGGAGGGAACTGAAGCTTTCTTT
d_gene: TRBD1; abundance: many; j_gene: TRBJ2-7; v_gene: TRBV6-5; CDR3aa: CASSYRTGRYEQYF; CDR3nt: TGTGCCAGCAGTTACAGGACAGGGAGGTACGAGCAGTACTTC
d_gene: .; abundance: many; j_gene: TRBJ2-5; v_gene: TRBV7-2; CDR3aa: CASSLGDPLGTQYF; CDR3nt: TGTGCCAGCAGCTTAGGGGACCCCCTCGGGACCCAGTACTTC
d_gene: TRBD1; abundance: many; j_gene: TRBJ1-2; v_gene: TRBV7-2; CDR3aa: CASSLTGGSFGGYTF; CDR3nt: TGTGCCAGCAGCTTGACAGGGGGCTCGTTCGGTGGCTACACCTTC
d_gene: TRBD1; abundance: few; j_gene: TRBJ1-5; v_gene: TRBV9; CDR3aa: CASSDGRDRGSASNQPQHF; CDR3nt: TGTGCCAGCAGCGACGGCCGGGACAGGGGATCGGCGAGCAATCAGCCCCAGCATTTT
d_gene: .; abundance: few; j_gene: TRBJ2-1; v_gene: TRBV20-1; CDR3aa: CSAGGGNLDNEQFF; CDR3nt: TGCAGTGCTGGCGGAGGGAACCTTGACAATGAGCAGTTCTTC
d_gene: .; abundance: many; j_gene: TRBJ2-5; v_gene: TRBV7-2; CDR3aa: CASSGIMGAQETQYF; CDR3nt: TGTGCCAGCAGCGGGATTATGGGGGCTCAGGAGACCCAGTACTTC